These T cell receptor beta chains were read from a single sample in a study of T cells in tumors after PD-1 blockade. Assay: immunoSEQ multiplex PCR; the TCRdb copy retains only in-frame clones and omits some. Among tens of thousands of clones listed, around four fifths were seen once. The sample here was PBMCs, taken before anti-PD-1 therapy. Source of these receptors: a human donor with advanced basal cell or squamous cell carcinoma (not recorded which). Each CDR3 is given with its conserved first and last residue. The order of the fields is CDR3 length, D gene, V gene, J gene, clone size, CDR3 protein, CDR3 DNA. A D gene is named only where the DNA matches it firmly. Size tells how often a clone was seen (once, few, many) or the class of an expanded clone, and some rows leave it out.

CDR3 length: 16; D gene: TRBD1; V gene: TRBV2; J gene: TRBJ2-2; clone size: .; CDR3 protein: CASSPQGAVSTGELFF; CDR3 DNA: TGTGCCAGCAGCCCACAGGGGGCCGTCTCCACCGGGGAGCTGTTTTTT
CDR3 length: 15; D gene: .; V gene: TRBV19; J gene: TRBJ1-3; clone size: .; CDR3 protein: CASSPWTASGNTIYF; CDR3 DNA: TGTGCCAGTAGTCCATGGACAGCCTCTGGAAACACCATATATTTT
CDR3 length: 15; D gene: .; V gene: TRBV9; J gene: TRBJ2-3; clone size: .; CDR3 protein: CASTRGTSRTDTQYF; CDR3 DNA: TGTGCCAGCACCCGTGGCACTTCCCGCACAGATACGCAGTATTTT
CDR3 length: 11; D gene: .; V gene: TRBV19; J gene: TRBJ1-3; clone size: once; CDR3 protein: CASSSGNTIYF; CDR3 DNA: TGTGCCAGTAGTAGTGGAAACACCATATATTTT
CDR3 length: 15; D gene: TRBD2; V gene: TRBV5-1; J gene: TRBJ2-3; clone size: .; CDR3 protein: CASSMRGMRTDTQYF; CDR3 DNA: TGCGCCAGCAGCATGCGGGGGATGCGCACAGATACGCAGTATTTT
CDR3 length: 13; D gene: .; V gene: TRBV18; J gene: TRBJ1-4; clone size: .; CDR3 protein: CASSPGANEKLFF; CDR3 DNA: TGTGCCAGCTCGCCGGGGGCTAATGAAAAACTGTTTTTT
CDR3 length: 17; D gene: TRBD2; V gene: TRBV4-2; J gene: TRBJ2-5; clone size: .; CDR3 protein: CASSRLGLAGGSETQYF; CDR3 DNA: TGTGCCAGCAGCCGATTGGGACTAGCGGGAGGCTCGGAGACCCAGTACTTC
CDR3 length: 13; D gene: TRBD1; V gene: TRBV5-5; J gene: TRBJ1-6; clone size: .; CDR3 protein: CASSDRANSPLHF; CDR3 DNA: TGTGCCAGCAGCGACAGGGCGAATTCACCCCTCCACTTT
CDR3 length: 15; D gene: TRBD1; V gene: TRBV3-1/TRBV3-2; J gene: TRBJ1-2; clone size: .; CDR3 protein: CASSLRGQGPHGYTF; CDR3 DNA: TGTGCCAGCAGTCTCCGCGGACAGGGCCCACATGGCTACACCTTC
CDR3 length: 18; D gene: TRBD1; V gene: TRBV5-4; J gene: TRBJ2-1; clone size: .; CDR3 protein: CASSHNLRQGQGYNEQFF; CDR3 DNA: TGTGCCAGCAGCCATAATCTGAGACAGGGACAAGGTTACAATGAGCAGTTCTTC
CDR3 length: 20; D gene: TRBD2; V gene: TRBV28; J gene: TRBJ2-7; clone size: .; CDR3 protein: CASSLDAIVRTSGGRYEQYF; CDR3 DNA: TGTGCCAGCAGCCTAGACGCAATCGTGAGGACTAGCGGGGGACGTTACGAGCAGTACTTC
CDR3 length: 13; D gene: .; V gene: TRBV15; J gene: TRBJ1-4; clone size: .; CDR3 protein: CATQGRYNEKLFF; CDR3 DNA: TGTGCCACCCAGGGGAGGTATAATGAAAAACTGTTTTTT
CDR3 length: 18; D gene: .; V gene: TRBV21-1; J gene: TRBJ2-2; clone size: .; CDR3 protein: CASPQRGYIHVNTGELFF; CDR3 DNA: TGTGCCAGCCCACAAAGGGGTTATATACATGTGAACACCGGGGAGCTGTTTTTT
CDR3 length: 12; D gene: .; V gene: TRBV12-3/TRBV12-4; J gene: TRBJ1-1; clone size: .; CDR3 protein: CASRASWGEAFF; CDR3 DNA: TGTGCCAGCAGGGCCAGCTGGGGTGAAGCTTTCTTT
CDR3 length: 12; D gene: .; V gene: TRBV28; J gene: TRBJ2-7; clone size: .; CDR3 protein: CASSLVGNEQYF; CDR3 DNA: TGTGCCAGCAGTTTAGTTGGTAACGAGCAGTACTTC
CDR3 length: 15; D gene: .; V gene: TRBV4-1; J gene: TRBJ1-3; clone size: .; CDR3 protein: CASSQVFGAGNTIYF; CDR3 DNA: TGCGCCAGCAGCCAAGTTTTTGGGGCGGGAAACACCATATATTTT
CDR3 length: 17; D gene: .; V gene: TRBV3-1/TRBV3-2; J gene: TRBJ2-3; clone size: .; CDR3 protein: CASSQLGGGATTDTQYF; CDR3 DNA: TGTGCCAGCAGCCAGTTAGGTGGGGGCGCAACCACAGATACGCAGTATTTT
CDR3 length: 17; D gene: TRBD2; V gene: TRBV4-1; J gene: TRBJ2-3; clone size: .; CDR3 protein: CASSQELAGDIRNTQYF; CDR3 DNA: TGCGCCAGCAGCCAAGAGCTAGCGGGTGACATACGGAATACGCAGTATTTT
CDR3 length: 14; D gene: .; V gene: TRBV28; J gene: TRBJ1-3; clone size: .; CDR3 protein: CASSGSRRGNTIYF; CDR3 DNA: TGTGCCAGCAGTGGGTCTCGGCGAGGCAACACCATATATTTT
CDR3 length: 13; D gene: .; V gene: TRBV6-5; J gene: TRBJ2-5; clone size: .; CDR3 protein: CASSYSGRETQYF; CDR3 DNA: TGTGCCAGCAGTTACTCAGGGAGGGAGACCCAGTACTTC
CDR3 length: 12; D gene: .; V gene: TRBV18; J gene: TRBJ1-2; clone size: .; CDR3 protein: CASSTGEWGYTF; CDR3 DNA: TGTGCCAGCTCGACGGGCGAGTGGGGCTACACCTTC
CDR3 length: 15; D gene: TRBD1; V gene: TRBV7-6; J gene: TRBJ2-1; clone size: .; CDR3 protein: CASSPRQGTWDEQFF; CDR3 DNA: TGTGCCAGCAGCCCCCGACAGGGAACTTGGGATGAGCAGTTCTTC
CDR3 length: 15; D gene: .; V gene: TRBV5-8; J gene: TRBJ1-4; clone size: .; CDR3 protein: CASSLAGEPNEKLFF; CDR3 DNA: TGTGCCAGCAGCTTGGCTGGTGAACCAAATGAAAAACTGTTTTTT
CDR3 length: 15; D gene: TRBD1; V gene: TRBV6-1; J gene: TRBJ2-7; clone size: .; CDR3 protein: CASSELTGGAYEQYF; CDR3 DNA: TGTGCCAGCAGTGAACTAACAGGGGGCGCCTACGAGCAGTACTTC
CDR3 length: 14; D gene: .; V gene: TRBV6-2/TRBV6-3; J gene: TRBJ2-3; clone size: .; CDR3 protein: CASSWDLGGDTQYF; CDR3 DNA: TGTGCCAGCAGTTGGGACTTGGGTGGAGATACGCAGTATTTT
CDR3 length: 13; D gene: .; V gene: TRBV7-8; J gene: TRBJ2-3; clone size: .; CDR3 protein: CASSLEITDTQYF; CDR3 DNA: TGTGCCAGCAGCTTGGAAATCACAGATACGCAGTATTTT
CDR3 length: 15; D gene: .; V gene: TRBV15; J gene: TRBJ2-2; clone size: once; CDR3 protein: CATSRDTYNTGELFF; CDR3 DNA: TGTGCCACCAGCAGAGATACCTACAACACCGGGGAGCTGTTTTTT
CDR3 length: 10; D gene: .; V gene: TRBV28; J gene: TRBJ1-5; clone size: .; CDR3 protein: CASSKQGNHF; CDR3 DNA: TGTGCCAGCAGTAAACAGGGAAATCATTTT
CDR3 length: 15; D gene: TRBD1; V gene: TRBV5-1; J gene: TRBJ1-5; clone size: .; CDR3 protein: CASKSGTGNYQPQHF; CDR3 DNA: TGCGCCAGCAAATCCGGGACAGGGAATTATCAGCCCCAGCATTTT
CDR3 length: 15; D gene: .; V gene: TRBV5-1; J gene: TRBJ1-1; clone size: few; CDR3 protein: CASSFSGQGNTEAFF; CDR3 DNA: TGCGCCAGCAGCTTTTCAGGGCAGGGGAACACTGAAGCTTTCTTT
CDR3 length: 16; D gene: TRBD2; V gene: TRBV5-4; J gene: TRBJ2-1; clone size: .; CDR3 protein: CASSLLAGVKYNEQFF; CDR3 DNA: TGTGCCAGCAGCTTGCTAGCGGGAGTTAAGTACAATGAGCAGTTCTTC
CDR3 length: 15; D gene: .; V gene: TRBV3-1/TRBV3-2; J gene: TRBJ2-2; clone size: .; CDR3 protein: CASSLGASPTGELFF; CDR3 DNA: TGTGCCAGCAGCCTTGGAGCGAGCCCCACCGGGGAGCTGTTTTTT
CDR3 length: 14; D gene: .; V gene: TRBV27; J gene: TRBJ1-5; clone size: once; CDR3 protein: CASSSGTLNQPQHF; CDR3 DNA: TGTGCCAGCAGTTCCGGGACACTCAATCAGCCCCAGCATTTT